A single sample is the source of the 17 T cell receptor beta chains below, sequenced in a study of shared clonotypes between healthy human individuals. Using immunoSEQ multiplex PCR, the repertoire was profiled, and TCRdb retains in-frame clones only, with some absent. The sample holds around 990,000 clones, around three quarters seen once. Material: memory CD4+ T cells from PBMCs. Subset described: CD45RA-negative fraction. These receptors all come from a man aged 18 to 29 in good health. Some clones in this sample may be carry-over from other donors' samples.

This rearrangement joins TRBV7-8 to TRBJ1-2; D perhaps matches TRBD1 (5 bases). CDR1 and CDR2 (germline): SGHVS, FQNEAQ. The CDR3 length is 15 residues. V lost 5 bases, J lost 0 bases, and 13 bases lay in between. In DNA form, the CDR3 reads TGTGCCAGCAGCGATCGAAAGGGGACTAACTATGGCTACACCTTC. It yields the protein CASSDRKGTNYGYTF.

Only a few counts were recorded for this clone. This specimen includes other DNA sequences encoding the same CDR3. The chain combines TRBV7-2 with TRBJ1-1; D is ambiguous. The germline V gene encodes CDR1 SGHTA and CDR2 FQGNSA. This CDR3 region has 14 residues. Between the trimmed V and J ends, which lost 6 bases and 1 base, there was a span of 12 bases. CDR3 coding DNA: TGTGCCAGCAGGAGACCGACGAAGAACACTGAAGCTTTCTTT. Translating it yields CASRRPTKNTEAFF.

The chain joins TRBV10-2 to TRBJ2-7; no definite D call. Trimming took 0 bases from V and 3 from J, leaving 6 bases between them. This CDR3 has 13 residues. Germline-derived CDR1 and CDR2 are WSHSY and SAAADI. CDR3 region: CASSESGYYEQYF. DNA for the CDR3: TGCGCCAGCAGTGAGTCAGGGTACTACGAGCAGTACTTC.

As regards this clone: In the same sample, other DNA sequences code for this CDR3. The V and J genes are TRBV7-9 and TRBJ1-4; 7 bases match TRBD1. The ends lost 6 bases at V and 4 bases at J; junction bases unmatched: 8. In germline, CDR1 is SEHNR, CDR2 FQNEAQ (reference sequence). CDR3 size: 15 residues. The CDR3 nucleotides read TGTGCCAGCAGTCTTTCGCAGGGGGGTAATGAAAAACTGTTTTTT. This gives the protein CASSLSQGGNEKLFF.

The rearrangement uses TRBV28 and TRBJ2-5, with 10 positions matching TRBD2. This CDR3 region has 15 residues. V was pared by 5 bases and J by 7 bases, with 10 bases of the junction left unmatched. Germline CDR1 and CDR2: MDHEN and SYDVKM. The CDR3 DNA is TGTGCCAGCAGTGCCCGGACTAGCGGACAGGGGACCCAGTACTTC. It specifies CASSARTSGQGTQYF. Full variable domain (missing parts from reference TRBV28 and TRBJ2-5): DVKVTQSSRYLVKRTGEKVFLECVQDMDHENMFWYRQDPGLGLRLIYFSYDVKMKEKGDIPEGYSVSREKKERFSLILESASTNQTSMYLCASSARTSGQGTQYFGPGTRLLVL.

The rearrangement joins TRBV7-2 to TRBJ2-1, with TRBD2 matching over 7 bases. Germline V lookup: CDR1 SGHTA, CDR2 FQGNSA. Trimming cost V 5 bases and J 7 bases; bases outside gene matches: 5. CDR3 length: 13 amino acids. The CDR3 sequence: CASSPRTRNEQFF. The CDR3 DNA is TGTGCCAGCAGCCCACGGACTAGGAATGAGCAGTTCTTC.

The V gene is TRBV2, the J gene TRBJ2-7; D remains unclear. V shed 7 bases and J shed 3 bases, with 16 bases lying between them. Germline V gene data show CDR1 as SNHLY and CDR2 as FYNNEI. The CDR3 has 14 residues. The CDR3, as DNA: TGTGCCAGCATGCTGGAGCCTCGGGTCTACGAGCAGTACTTC. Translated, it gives CASMLEPRVYEQYF.

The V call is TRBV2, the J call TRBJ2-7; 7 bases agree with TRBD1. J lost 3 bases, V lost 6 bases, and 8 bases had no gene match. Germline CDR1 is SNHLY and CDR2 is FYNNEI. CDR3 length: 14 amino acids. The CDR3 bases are TGTGCCAGCAGGGTCGGACAGGTCAACTACGAGCAGTACTTC. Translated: CASRVGQVNYEQYF.

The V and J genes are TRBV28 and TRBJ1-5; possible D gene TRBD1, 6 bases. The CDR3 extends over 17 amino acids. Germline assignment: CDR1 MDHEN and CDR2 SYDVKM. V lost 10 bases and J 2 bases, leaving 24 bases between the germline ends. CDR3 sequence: CANPPSPNRDGNQPQHF. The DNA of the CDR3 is TGTGCCAACCCCCCCTCGCCCAACAGGGATGGCAATCAGCCCCAGCATTTT.

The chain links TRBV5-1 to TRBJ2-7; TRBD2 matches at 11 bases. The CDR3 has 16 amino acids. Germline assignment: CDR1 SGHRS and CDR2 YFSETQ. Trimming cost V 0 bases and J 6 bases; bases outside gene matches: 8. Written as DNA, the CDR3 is TGCGCCAGCAGCTTGGATACCGGGACTAGCGGAGTCGAGCAGTACTTC. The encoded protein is CASSLDTGTSGVEQYF.

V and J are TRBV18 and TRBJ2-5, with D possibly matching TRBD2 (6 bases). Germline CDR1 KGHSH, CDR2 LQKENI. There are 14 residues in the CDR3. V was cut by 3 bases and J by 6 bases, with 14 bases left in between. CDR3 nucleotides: TGTGCCAGCTCACCCGAGGACTATCAAAAGACCCAGTACTTC. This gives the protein CASSPEDYQKTQYF.

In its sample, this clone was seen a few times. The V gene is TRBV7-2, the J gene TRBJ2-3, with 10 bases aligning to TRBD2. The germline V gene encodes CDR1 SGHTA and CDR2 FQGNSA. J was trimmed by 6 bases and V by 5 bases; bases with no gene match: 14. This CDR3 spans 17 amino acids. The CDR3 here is CASSRWSLAGVSDTQYF. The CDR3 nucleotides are TGTGCCAGCAGCCGTTGGTCCCTAGCGGGAGTATCGGATACGCAGTATTTT. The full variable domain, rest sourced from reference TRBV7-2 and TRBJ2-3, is GAGVSQSPSNKVTEKGKDVELRCDPISGHTALYWYRQSLGQGLEFLIYFQGNSAPDKSGLPSDRFSAERTGGSVSTLTIQRTQQEDSAVYLCASSRWSLAGVSDTQYFGPGTRLTVL.

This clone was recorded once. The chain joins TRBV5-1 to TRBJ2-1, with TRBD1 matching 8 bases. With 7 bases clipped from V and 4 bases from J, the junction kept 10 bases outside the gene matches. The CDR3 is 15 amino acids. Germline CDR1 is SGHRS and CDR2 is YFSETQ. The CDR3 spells CASAFGQGEYNEQFF. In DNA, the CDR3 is TGCGCCAGCGCCTTCGGACAGGGCGAGTACAATGAGCAGTTCTTC.

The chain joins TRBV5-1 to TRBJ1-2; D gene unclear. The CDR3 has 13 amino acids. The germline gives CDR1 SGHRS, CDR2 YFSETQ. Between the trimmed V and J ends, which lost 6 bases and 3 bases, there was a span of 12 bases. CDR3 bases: TGCGCCAGCAAGAAGTCAGCGGACTATGGCTACACCTTC. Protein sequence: CASKKSADYGYTF. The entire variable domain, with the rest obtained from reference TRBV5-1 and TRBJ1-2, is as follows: KAGVTQTPRYLIKTRGQQVTLSCSPISGHRSVSWYQQTPGQGLQFLFEYFSETQRNKGNFPGRFSGRQFSNSRSEMNVSTLELGDSALYLCASKKSADYGYTFGSGTRLTVV.

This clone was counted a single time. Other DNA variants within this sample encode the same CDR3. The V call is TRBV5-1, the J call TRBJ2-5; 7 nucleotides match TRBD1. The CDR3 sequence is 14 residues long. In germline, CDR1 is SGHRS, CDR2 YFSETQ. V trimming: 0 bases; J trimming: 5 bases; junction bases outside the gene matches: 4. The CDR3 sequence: CASSLGGTVETQYF. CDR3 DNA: TGCGCCAGCAGCTTGGGAGGGACAGTCGAGACCCAGTACTTC.

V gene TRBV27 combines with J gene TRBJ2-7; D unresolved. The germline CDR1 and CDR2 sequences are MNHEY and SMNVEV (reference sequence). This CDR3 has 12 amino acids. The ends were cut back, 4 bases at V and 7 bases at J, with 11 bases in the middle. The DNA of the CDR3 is TGTGCCAGCAGTTGGAAGGGTGGTGAGCAGTACTTC. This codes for CASSWKGGEQYF.

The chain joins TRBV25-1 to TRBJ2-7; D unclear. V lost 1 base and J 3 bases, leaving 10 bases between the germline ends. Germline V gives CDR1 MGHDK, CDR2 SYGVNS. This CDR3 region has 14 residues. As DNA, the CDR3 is TGTGCCAGCAGTGAATCCGCCACCAGCTACGAGCAGTACTTC. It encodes CASSESATSYEQYF.